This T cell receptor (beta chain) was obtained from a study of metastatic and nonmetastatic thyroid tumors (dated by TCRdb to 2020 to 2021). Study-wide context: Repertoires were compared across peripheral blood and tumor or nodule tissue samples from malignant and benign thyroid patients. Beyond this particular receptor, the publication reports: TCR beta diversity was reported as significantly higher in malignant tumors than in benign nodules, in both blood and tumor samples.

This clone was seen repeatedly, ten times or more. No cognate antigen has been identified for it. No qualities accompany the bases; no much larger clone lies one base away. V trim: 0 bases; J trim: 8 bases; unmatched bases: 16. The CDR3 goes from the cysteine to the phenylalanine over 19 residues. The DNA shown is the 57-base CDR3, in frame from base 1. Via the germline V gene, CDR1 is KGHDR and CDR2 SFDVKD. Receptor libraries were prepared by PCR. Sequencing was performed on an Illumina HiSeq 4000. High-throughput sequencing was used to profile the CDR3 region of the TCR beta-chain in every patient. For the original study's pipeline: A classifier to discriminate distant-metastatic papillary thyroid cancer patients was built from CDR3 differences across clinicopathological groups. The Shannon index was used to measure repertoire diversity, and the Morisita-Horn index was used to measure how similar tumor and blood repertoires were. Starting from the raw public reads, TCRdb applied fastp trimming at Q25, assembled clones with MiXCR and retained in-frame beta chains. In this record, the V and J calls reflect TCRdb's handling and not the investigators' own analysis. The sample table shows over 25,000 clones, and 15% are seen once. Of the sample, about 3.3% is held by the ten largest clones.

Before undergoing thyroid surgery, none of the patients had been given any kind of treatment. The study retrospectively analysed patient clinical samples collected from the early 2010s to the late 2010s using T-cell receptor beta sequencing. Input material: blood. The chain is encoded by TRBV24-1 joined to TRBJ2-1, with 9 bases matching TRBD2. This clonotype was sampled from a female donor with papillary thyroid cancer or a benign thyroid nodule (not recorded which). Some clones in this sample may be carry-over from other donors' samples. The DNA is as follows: TGTGCCACCAGTGATTTGAGCTCTACCCGTAGCGGGAGTGGTTATGAGCAGTTCTTC. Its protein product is CATSDLSSTRSGSGYEQFF.